The 8 T cell receptor beta chains listed next were all sequenced from one sample in a study of response to subunit inactivated influenza vaccine. TCRdb analysed the RT-PCR reads with MiXCR anew, one entry per CDR3 protein. There are more than 700,000 distinct CDR3 sequences in the sample; about 20% occur only once, and about 10% lies in the top ten. Sequencing used PBMCs from blood, obtained roughly 5 days after vaccination. These receptors were collected from a man in his fifties who received an inactivated influenza vaccine.

This clonotype has only a few counts. The chain recombines TRBV20-1 with TRBJ2-1, with a tentative D call TRBD2 (5 bases). Trimming stripped 7 bases from V and 0 bases from J, with 19 bases between. This CDR3 has 16 amino acids. CDR1 and CDR2 from the germline V gene are DFQATT and SNEGSKA (reference sequence). DNA for the CDR3: TGCAGTGTTGAGGGATGGTCGAATGACTCCTACAATGAGCAGTTCTTC. Its translation is CSVEGWSNDSYNEQFF.

This clonotype occurred a few times. The rearrangement links TRBV20-1 to TRBJ2-5; D may be TRBD2 (5 bases). There are 13 residues in the CDR3. Germline V gives CDR1 DFQATT, CDR2 SNEGSKA (reference sequence). V lost 4 bases and J lost 3, with 12 bases in between. The CDR3 region is CSAMIDGEETQYF. DNA for the CDR3: TGCAGTGCTATGATCGACGGGGAAGAGACCCAGTACTTC.

In its sample, this clonotype was seen a few times. The V gene is TRBV29-1, the J gene TRBJ1-2; TRBD1 aligns across 8 bases. Germline trimming cut 7 bases from V and 2 bases from J; bases unmatched to any gene: 6. CDR1 and CDR2 from the germline V gene are SQVTM and ANQGSEA. This CDR3 is 13 amino acids long. CDR3 loop: CSALGTGNYGYTF. In DNA form, the CDR3 reads TGCAGCGCCCTAGGGACAGGAAACTATGGCTACACCTTC.

The chain recombines TRBV4-3 with TRBJ1-6; D is unresolved. Germline V lookup: CDR1 LGHNA, CDR2 YSLEER. Between the trimmed V and J ends, which lost 0 bases and 13 bases, there was a span of 13 bases. CDR3 length: 14 residues. The CDR3 bases are TGCGCCAGCAGCCAAGAAGGATATGGGGTCCCCCTCCACTTT. This codes for CASSQEGYGVPLHF.

The V call is TRBV5-1, the J call TRBJ2-3; TRBD2 matches at 10 bases. With V trimmed by 4 bases and J by 1 base, 6 bases remained unmatched. The germline CDR1 and CDR2 sequences are SGHRS and YFSETQ. The CDR3 has 16 amino acids. The CDR3 DNA is TGCGCCAGCAGCGGAATAGCGGGGGGTGGCACAGATACGCAGTATTTT. It encodes CASSGIAGGGTDTQYF.

V gene TRBV10-3 combines with J gene TRBJ2-5; TRBD1 is a possible D gene (7 bases). This CDR3 contains 13 residues. V lost 9 bases and J lost 5, with 16 bases in between. Germline CDR1 ENHRY, CDR2 SYGVKD. CDR3: CAIYAGGKETQYF. CDR3 nucleotide sequence: TGTGCCATTTACGCAGGGGGGAAGGAGACCCAGTACTTC.

The J gene is TRBJ2-7, the V gene TRBV24-1; 8 bases fit TRBD1. The CDR3 is 14 residues long. With 12 bases clipped from V and 0 bases from J, the junction kept 9 bases outside the gene matches. Germline CDR1 KGHDR, CDR2 SFDVKD. The CDR3 region is CAYPGQGASYEQYF. The CDR3 nucleotides read TGTGCCTATCCGGGGCAGGGGGCCTCCTACGAGCAGTACTTC.

The chain joins TRBV6-1 to TRBJ2-2; the D call may be TRBD1 or TRBD2 (6 bases each). This CDR3 is built from 17 residues. Germline V CDR1 and CDR2: MNHNS, SASEGT. V was shortened by 8 bases and J by 3 bases, with 22 bases between the two germline ends. CDR3 sequence (DNA): TGTGCCAGCCGGGCGGGGCGTTCAGGACAGCACACCGGGGAGCTGTTTTTT. Its protein is CASRAGRSGQHTGELFF.